The text below deals with one T cell receptor beta chain. Its antigen specificity is not known. The record has no base qualities; no much larger clone is one base away. The cohort comprised 670 or so healthy bone marrow donors. Cohort members were all nominally healthy when sampled, although unrecorded immune exposures were likely present. The donor tested CMV seropositive, placing the donor among the roughly 300 seropositive members of the cohort. A peripheral blood sample was collected from each donor, and TCR beta sequencing was performed on peripheral blood mononuclear cells. Genomic DNA extraction from the blood cell samples was performed with the Qiagen DNeasy Blood Extraction Kit. The sample originates from a study of cytomegalovirus exposure and HLA in healthy donors (dated by TCRdb to about 2017). Regarding the complete study: An earlier analysis of several hundred of the donors reported 250 to 350 Gb of sequence data and some 100 million unique TCR beta sequences from 150 million to 200 million T cells. An early release that covered about 640 HLA-typed donors contained approximately 290 gigabases of sequencing data and tens of millions of unique TCR sequences. Among the roughly 400 genotyped donors, around 81% belonged to the genetic ancestry cluster associated with self-reported Caucasian donors. The study was designed to test whether signatures of past pathogen exposure could be identified by cataloging public T cell receptors. The study used immunosequencing to profile the T cell repertoires of approximately 690 subjects and linked those repertoires to cytomegalovirus serostatus. A separate validation cohort of more than 100 different subjects was used in addition to the approximately 610-subject first cohort. To predict cytomegalovirus infection status, the study combined high-throughput TCR immunosequencing, statistical association of individual TCRs with disease status, and machine learning. A later analysis re-analyzed previously published TCR beta repertoires from 650 to 800 donors and added high-resolution HLA genotyping to study TCR occurrence patterns. Rather than drawing on any new phenotypic data, the later analysis identified candidate immune exposures from TCR beta sequences and the way those sequences occurred across donors. To decide whether each TCR beta V gene segment behaved as functional or pseudogenic, an earlier analysis of nearly 600 of the donors relied on high-throughput TCR beta sequencing. Donor age, sex, ethnicity and CMV serostatus were collected together with the repertoire data. In a later genetic analysis, genome-wide SNP genotypes for 398 of the 666 donors were used, and that subset was treated as a discovery cohort. All discovery cohort repertoires had been generated on a single sequencing platform. Class I and class II HLA loci were covered by the typing at four-digit resolution. The number of typed donors differed by locus: 629-630 for A, B, C, DRB1 and DQB1; 500 to 550 for DQA1; around 580 for DPA1; and 400 to 480 for DPB1. Roughly five DR-DQ haplotypes were treated as single units for association and clustering because of strong linkage in the cohort. Across about 380 genotyped donors of the cohort, an average of about 200,000 unique TCR beta nucleotide sequences per donor were sequenced, and 15% to 20% of those sequences were non-productive.

The library was built by means of the immunoSEQ multiplex PCR assay. For the multiplex PCR, a mixture combining 60 forward primers for TCR Vbeta segments and 13 reverse primers for TCR Jbeta segments was used. A multiplex PCR assay on genomic DNA amplified the CDR3 region of rearranged TCR beta genes. On the Illumina HiSeq System, the amplified TCR beta libraries were sequenced as 87-base-pair reads. Per the source publication's procedure: Across the roughly 670 repertoires, a later analysis counted 75 million to 90 million unique TCR beta chains, some 11 million of which were shared by at least two donors. Raw reads were error-corrected and collapsed into unique sequences by a nearest-neighbor algorithm in which closely related sequences were merged to remove PCR and sequencing errors. V, D and J gene segments were assigned by aligning CDR3 sequences to IMGT reference sequences. Each retained sequence needed at least a six-nucleotide match to both a V gene segment and a J gene segment. A rearrangement was called productive if the CDR3 had no stop codons and remained in frame with V and J, and every other rearrangement was called non-productive. Following IMGT convention, CDR3 was defined as the stretch from the second conserved V-encoded cysteine to the conserved J-encoded phenylalanine. Sequences without an unambiguous match to a single V gene segment were excluded from the earlier analysis of about 640 of the donors. In an earlier analysis of approximately 550 of the donors, V segments were called functional above 56.7% productive rearrangements and were called segregating when the between-donor standard deviation exceeded 5%. To diagnose cytomegalovirus status from the catalog of TCR beta chain sequences, a statistical classification framework was built. In a later analysis, TCR nucleotide sequences were compared against IMGT/GENE-DB human TR gene sequences so that V and J genes could be assigned. A later analysis assigned CDR3 sequences and most-parsimonious VDJ recombination scenarios with the TCRdist pipeline. In a later analysis, every TCR beta chain was defined by the combination of its CDR3 amino acid sequence and its V-gene family, and reads without a unique V-gene family were dropped. As a way to deal with suspected cross-contamination and a sequencing artifact, a later analysis dropped hundreds of nucleotide sequences that were highly shared and had low generation probability. In a later analysis, a clonal expansion index was calculated for each public chain from normalized within-repertoire ranks of inferred template counts. In a later analysis, generation probabilities were computed using a VDJ recombination model fitted to out-of-frame rearrangements, and the results were checked against IGoR. A later analysis scored TCR-TCR, TCR-HLA and TCR-CMV co-occurrence with hypergeometric tests, applying a repertoire-size bias correction to TCR pairs. A later analysis estimated false discovery rates by permuting HLA or CMV assignments 20 times. A later analysis grouped co-occurring TCRs with DBSCAN, adding TCRdist sequence similarity when clustering within HLA-allele-positive subsets. Repertoires with fewer than 30,000 or more than 120,000 public chains, plus five repertoires with anomalous nucleotide sharing, were excluded from co-occurrence clustering. TCRdb re-hosts the immuneACCESS table, in-frame sequences only. Its copies lack some clones; in the studies checked, an unresolved V gene accounts for under half of them, and the cause for the rest is not known. V and J calls and clone size are those listed in that table; D and trimming were worked out from the DNA. This sample comprises 110,000 or so clones, over 80% of them detected only once. The ten largest make up 6.9% of the sample.

CDR1 and CDR2 (SNHLY, FYNNEI) derive from the germline V gene. From its cysteine to its phenylalanine, the CDR3 spans 13 amino acids. Kept here is only the CDR3 DNA, which spans 39 bases and is read in frame from base 1. V is cut by 4 bases and J by 0 bases, and the space between the germline ends is 4 bases. On the study overall, not on this receptor specifically: Compared with equally common non-associated chains, HLA-associated TCR beta chains in a later analysis were more clonally expanded and had lower generation probabilities. According to a later genetic analysis, donors in an Asian-associated ancestry cluster had fewer N-insertions in productive TCRs than the roughly 700-donor mean. In both the original and validation cohorts, the classifier was reported to diagnose cytomegalovirus status with high specificity and sensitivity. Because counts were too low, about 15 rarely observed V segments, including chromosome 9 orphons, were left out of the earlier analysis of a few hundred of the donors. According to the authors, the approach could potentially be generalized to other disease states and immunological phenotypes. Roughly uniform sequencing depth across donors was assumed in presence/absence analyses, although this assumption may not hold. A later genetic analysis associated a missense DCLRE1C variant with V-gene and J-gene trimming of TCR beta chains, and an independent cohort replicated the association. A further reported finding was that TCR beta sequences accurately predicted the HLA-A and HLA-B alleles for most subjects in the first cohort. Assigning TCR associations to individual alleles was difficult when HLA alleles, especially DR and DQ, strongly co-occurred. In vitro tests confirmed that a few of the cytomegalovirus-associated TCR beta chains recognize cytomegalovirus antigens. A later analysis found that most CMV-associated TCR beta chains appeared HLA-restricted, with HLA associations seemingly driven largely by CMV exposure. Immune exposure information for the cohort was limited to CMV serostatus. A cluster of highly shared sequence variants was judged likely to represent a technical artifact of the sequencing pipeline. Because some donors lacked HLA typing at each locus, the association tests relied only on the typed subset. The 87-base-pair reads could not distinguish some IMGT-functional V segments, including TRBV6-2 and TRBV6-3, so those segments were excluded. According to a later analysis, parvovirus B19, influenza, CMV and Epstein-Barr virus appeared linked to several top co-occurrence clusters. Broadly in line with IMGT annotations, most TCR beta V segments showed up in productive rearrangements about 87% or about 30% of the time in an earlier analysis of several hundred of the donors. In the study, around 160 TCR beta chains were listed as associated with cytomegalovirus. Specific HLA alleles were associated with 18,000 or so TCR beta sequences at a false discovery rate of 0.05 in a later analysis. Correlated functional status among segregating V segments might reflect linkage disequilibrium, but an unknown experimental factor could not be ruled out. This cohort had only TCR beta chains sequenced, and the lack of alpha or paired-chain data limited which features could be detected. Most TCR sequences were seen in very few donors, while some public TCRs were found in many individuals. A later analysis found that TCR association rates varied across HLA loci, with DRB1 alleles showing the most associated TCRs and HLA-C alleles the fewest.

The sequencing input was PBMCs. This TCR was sampled from a man under 40 in good health and CMV-seropositive. The chain links TRBV2 with TRBJ1-3; the D gene cannot be named for sure. The CDR3 corresponds to CASSVSSGNTIYF. The DNA sequence follows: TGTGCCAGCAGTGTTAGCTCTGGAAACACCATATATTTT.